This T cell receptor beta chain was retrieved from a study of T cell responses to AZD1222 COVID-19 vaccine. Study background: Pooling of second doses given at about 4 or about 12 weeks was done.

Points from the study as a whole: There were vaccine-associated CD4 TCRs across spike, dominant at 160-218 and 743-854. Increases in Spike-specific TCR breadth and depth were seen after two AZD1222 doses. The repertoires were collected only after the peak T cell response.

The assay was immunoSEQ multiplex PCR, and TCRdb's table has in-frame clones only and misses some. The sample carries more than 95,000 clones, roughly 87% recorded once. As concerns this clone: Antigen: not known.

Germline V gives CDR1 SGHVS, CDR2 FQNEAQ. V lost 5 bases, J lost 0 bases, and 7 bases lay in between. This CDR3 region has 13 residues. This rearrangement joins TRBV7-8 to TRBJ1-1; D call uncertain. This TCR derives from an adult in good health. Sequenced material: peripheral blood, taken on day 0 of AZD1222 vaccination. CDR3 sequence (DNA): TGTGCCAGCAGCCCAGCGATGAACACTGAAGCTTTCTTT. Translating gives CASSPAMNTEAFF.